The clone carrying this T cell receptor (beta chain) was counted ten times or more. What it binds is not known. The data derive from a study of regulatory T cells in long-lasting Graves disease. Time point described: newly diagnosed GD, antithyroid drugs for less than 3 months. PBMCs were the source of the RNA used for TCR sequencing. Regarding the study as a whole: Persistent Graves' patients showed less TCR diversity than newly diagnosed patients showed. It is possible that accuracy was reduced by the small size of the sample. Persistent disease favored TRBV28, TRBJ1-2 and TRBJ2-5.

Germline V gene lookup returns CDR1 SGHAT and CDR2 FQNNGV. The J segment lost 9 bases and the V segment lost 2 bases, leaving 8 bases of the junction unmatched. The CDR3 covers 15 residues. Libraries of TCR beta came from iRepertoire HTBI primers plus Arm-PCR of CDR3 regions. TCRdb processed the multiplex PCR reads anew with MiXCR; each CDR3 protein has one entry. Of 500,000 to 700,000 distinct CDR3 sequences in the sample, about 15% are singletons; the top ten hold more than 15%. The data were also submitted as part of a second study, on T cells in Graves' hyperthyroidism and ophthalmopathy. That paper states: Within blood appeared most thyroid clonotypes that had expanded above 0.001.

The chain combines TRBV11-2 with TRBJ2-1, with TRBD1 matching 9 bases. The sample consisted of peripheral blood mononuclear cells (PBMCs), taken at new diagnosis, from a patient treated with antithyroid drugs. This TCR was recovered from a woman in her twenties or thirties with Graves disease. The CDR3 bases are TGTGCCAGCAGCTTACCGGGACAGGGAAGGAGTGAGCAGTTCTTC. Its protein is CASSLPGQGRSEQFF.